This TCR beta chain came from a study of T cell responses to AZD1222 COVID-19 vaccine. Profiling relied on immunoSEQ multiplex PCR, and the TCRdb table lists in-frame clones only, not all of them. Here the sample spans 90,000 to 150,000 clones, roughly 88% being singletons. Worth noting for this clone: What it recognizes is unknown.

The CDR3 is made up of 14 amino acids. V lost 8 bases to trimming and J lost 6 bases, with 20 bases between them. In germline, CDR1 is SNHLY, CDR2 FYNNEI. The study, taken as a whole, reports: Clonal diversity was possibly underestimated, and white British individuals and females predominated among donors. Seropositive AZD1222 recipients at baseline numbered only five or six. Following two doses of AZD1222, Spike-specific TCR breadth and depth rose.

The chain couples TRBV2 to TRBJ2-7, with TRBD2 as a possible D gene (6 bases). The sequence was obtained from an adult in good health. The source material was peripheral blood, sampled on day 0 of AZD1222 vaccination. The CDR3 nucleotides are TGTGCCAGCTCATCCGCGGGGAACCTCCTCGAGCAGTACTTC. Its translation is CASSSAGNLLEQYF.